These 32 T cell receptor beta chains originate from one sample sequenced in a study of T cells after yellow fever vaccination. TCRdb reprocessed the 5' RACE reads via MiXCR and lists one record per CDR3 protein. The table includes some 9,300 distinct CDR3 sequences, less than 6% detected once. Sequences were derived from PBMCs, either bulk or a sorted T-cell subset (CD4+, CD8+, memory, or dextramer-sorted; not recorded which), sampled roughly 15 days after the first yellow fever vaccination. Receptor source: a man between 18 and 35 years old who received the YFV17D yellow fever vaccine.

This clonotype is medium-sized in the sample. This chain uses TRBV29-1 with TRBJ2-1, with TRBD1 identical over 10 bases. This CDR3 region has 15 residues. In germline, CDR1 is SQVTM, CDR2 ANQGSEA. The V and J ends lost 1 base and 2 bases, in that order; junction bases with no gene match: 2. The CDR3 coding sequence is TGCAGCGTTGAAGGGGGGACAGGGGCCTACAATGAGCAGTTCTTC. This codes for CSVEGGTGAYNEQFF.

This clonotype is medium-sized. V and J are TRBV13 and TRBJ2-3, with 8 bases matching TRBD2. J gave up 3 bases and V 0 bases, and 2 bases lay outside the gene matches. Germline CDR1 and CDR2: PRHDT and FYEKMQ (reference sequence). The CDR3 contains 15 residues. DNA of the CDR3: TGTGCCAGCAGCTTAGGATTAGCGGGGACAGATACGCAGTATTTT. Its protein is CASSLGLAGTDTQYF.

This clonotype was counted ten times or more. The genes are TRBV3-1 and TRBJ1-1; D is uncertain. Germline CDR1 reads LGHDT; CDR2 reads YNNKEL (reference sequence). The CDR3 spans 15 residues. Trimming removed 2 bases from V and 7 bases from J, with 17 bases in between. CDR3 loop: CASSQSNSYIREAFF. CDR3 coding DNA: TGTGCCAGCAGCCAATCGAACAGTTATATCCGTGAAGCTTTCTTT.

In its sample, this clonotype was seen many times. The chain combines TRBV5-1 with TRBJ1-2; 7 nucleotides agree with TRBD1. From germline, CDR1 is SGHRS and CDR2 YFSETQ. The CDR3 totals 14 residues. The J segment lost 3 bases and the V segment lost 4 bases, leaving 6 bases of the junction unmatched. The CDR3 sequence: CASSRDSLDYGYTF. The CDR3 DNA reads TGCGCCAGCAGCCGGGACAGCCTCGACTATGGCTACACCTTC.

This clonotype was seen repeatedly, ten times or more. The chain has TRBV20-1 and TRBJ2-3, with 8 bases matching TRBD1. CDR3 length: 14 amino acids. The germline CDR1 and CDR2 sequences are DFQATT and SNEGSKA (reference sequence). V trimming: 6 bases; J trimming: 6 bases; junction bases outside the gene matches: 11. CDR3 sequence reads: CSAAVGTGRDTQYF. The CDR3 nucleotides are TGCAGTGCCGCTGTAGGGACAGGTCGGGATACGCAGTATTTT.

There are many counts of this clonotype. This chain connects TRBV2 to TRBJ1-6; the D is unclear. Trimming shortened V by 6 bases and J by 9 bases, and 15 bases separated the two germline ends. Germline CDR1 and CDR2: SNHLY and FYNNEI. This CDR3 comprises 14 residues. The CDR3 spells CASRVDGNFSPLHF. The CDR3, as DNA: TGTGCCAGCAGGGTGGACGGGAATTTTTCACCCCTCCACTTT.

This clonotype has at least ten counts. The CDR3 nucleotides read TGTGCCAGCAGCGCAATGGGGGTCTGGGAACCCCAGCATTTT. Its translation: CASSAMGVWEPQHF. The V gene is TRBV6-1, the J gene TRBJ1-5; maybe TRBD1 (5 bases). Germline V CDR1 and CDR2: MNHNS, SASEGT. Trimming took off 6 bases at V and 10 bases at J, with 19 bases between the two ends. This CDR3 is built from 14 residues.

This clonotype is classed as medium-sized (0.01 to 0.1%). CDR3 protein: CASSLTPSGGLGDTQYF. CDR3 coding DNA: TGTGCCAGCAGTTTGACCCCTAGCGGGGGGCTAGGAGATACGCAGTATTTT. The chain combines TRBV6-5 with TRBJ2-3; TRBD2 agrees at 11 bases. Germline V gene lookup returns CDR1 MNHEY and CDR2 SVGAGI. The trim removed 4 bases at V and 5 bases at J, leaving 11 bases unmatched. CDR3 length: 17 residues.

This clonotype is medium-sized. The V call is TRBV6-5, the J call TRBJ1-4; the D is unclear. CDR3 size: 14 residues. The V end lost 4 bases, the J end lost 10 bases, and 16 bases lay between the germline ends. Germline CDR1 and CDR2: MNHEY and SVGAGI. The CDR3 spells CASSSGLREGKLFF. Written as DNA, the CDR3 is TGTGCCAGCAGTTCGGGCCTTAGAGAGGGAAAACTGTTTTTT.

The table lists this clonotype with many counts. The chain couples TRBV7-3 to TRBJ2-3; TRBD1 matches 9 bases. This CDR3 region has 15 residues. Germline V gene data show CDR1 as SGHTA and CDR2 as FQGTGA. With 3 bases clipped from V and 6 bases from J, the junction kept 7 bases outside the gene matches. CDR3 protein: CASSFGQGNMDTQYF. Written as DNA, the CDR3 is TGTGCCAGCAGCTTTGGACAGGGGAATATGGATACGCAGTATTTT.

This clonotype is medium-sized in the sample. V gene TRBV28 combines with J gene TRBJ2-7; D is undetermined. The CDR3 loop spans 11 amino acids. Germline V gene lookup returns CDR1 MDHEN and CDR2 SYDVKM. Trimming removed 4 bases at V and 3 bases at J, with 4 bases between. This CDR3 reads CASSSLYEQYV. Written as DNA, the CDR3 is TGTGCCAGCAGTTCTCTCTACGAGCAGTACGTC.

The sample holds many counts of this clonotype. The V gene is TRBV5-1, the J gene TRBJ2-3; 10 bases are a match to TRBD2. Unmatched junction bases numbered 10, after V lost 0 bases and J lost 9 bases. The CDR3 has 16 residues. Germline CDR1 and CDR2: SGHRS and YFSETQ. The CDR3: CASSLDAAGGPRTQYF. The CDR3 DNA follows: TGCGCCAGCAGCTTGGATGCAGCGGGGGGGCCGAGAACGCAGTATTTT.

This clonotype rates as medium-sized. V usage is TRBV20-1 and J usage is TRBJ2-6, with D uncertain. This CDR3 spans 15 amino acids. V was pared by 3 bases and J by 0 bases, with 9 bases between. CDR1 and CDR2 (germline): DFQATT, SNEGSKA (reference sequence). CDR3 protein: CSASLGNSGANVLTF. CDR3 nucleotides: TGCAGTGCTAGTCTGGGGAACTCTGGGGCCAACGTCCTGACTTTC.

This clonotype is labeled medium-sized. V is TRBV30 and J is TRBJ2-5; D unclear. From germline, CDR1 is GTSNPN and CDR2 SVGIG (reference sequence). CDR3 length: 13 amino acids. V lost 3 bases, J lost 4 bases, and 12 bases lay in between. CDR3 sequence reads: CAWRPPTGETQYF. DNA of the CDR3: TGTGCCTGGAGGCCCCCGACTGGAGAGACCCAGTACTTC.

This clonotype was observed at least ten times. The chain joins TRBV18 to TRBJ2-7; 7 bases line up with TRBD1. Trimming took 6 bases from V and 6 from J; bases not matched to a gene: 11. CDR3 length: 14 residues. CDR1 and CDR2 (germline): KGHSH, LQKENI. Written as DNA, the CDR3 is TGTGCCAGCTCGCAGACAGGGTTTGATAGCGAGCAGTACGTC. As protein: CASSQTGFDSEQYV.

The sample holds many counts of this clonotype. The chain couples TRBV12-3 or TRBV12-4 to TRBJ1-2; 11 bases fit TRBD1. The CDR3 has 15 residues. Losses at the gene ends were 7 bases for V and 2 bases for J; bases not matched to a gene: 6. Here the CDR3 DNA reads TGTGCCAGCACCTGGGGGACAGGGGGAAACTATGGCTACACCTTC. This gives the protein CASTWGTGGNYGYTF.

This clonotype occurred many times. The rearrangement links TRBV5-1 to TRBJ2-1; D is perhaps TRBD1 or TRBD2 (5 bases each). V was pared by 6 bases and J by 7 bases, with 20 bases between. The CDR3 spans 15 residues. From germline, CDR1 is SGHRS and CDR2 YFSETQ. CDR3 loop: CASMPRDDGDNEQFF. The DNA of the CDR3 is TGCGCCAGCATGCCCCGGGACGACGGGGATAATGAGCAGTTCTTC.

At least ten counts were recorded for this clonotype. The chain recombines TRBV20-1 with TRBJ2-3; weak D call: TRBD2 (5 bases). The CDR3 has 14 amino acids. Germline CDR1 and CDR2: DFQATT and SNEGSKA (reference sequence). V was pared by 6 bases and J by 6 bases, with 19 bases between. The CDR3 spells CSATRETFRDTQYF. The CDR3 DNA sequence: TGCAGTGCCACCCGGGAAACCTTTAGGGATACGCAGTATTTT.

At least ten counts were recorded for this clonotype. The gene calls are TRBV27 and TRBJ1-2; 8 nucleotides agree with TRBD1. The germline V gene encodes CDR1 MNHEY and CDR2 SMNVEV (reference sequence). V trimming: 2 bases; J trimming: 4 bases; junction bases outside the gene matches: 3. This CDR3 spans 14 amino acids. CDR3 nucleotide sequence: TGTGCCAGCAGTTTAACAGGGGGGCTCTATGGCTACACCTTC. Translating it yields CASSLTGGLYGYTF.

In its sample, this clonotype was seen many times. The rearrangement links TRBV7-9 to TRBJ1-4; the match to TRBD1 covers 10 bases. V shed 5 bases and J 0 bases; nucleotides not matched to a gene: 3. Germline CDR1 SEHNR, CDR2 FQNEAQ (reference sequence). This CDR3 has 16 amino acids. CDR3 protein: CASSIGTGATNEKLFF. DNA for the CDR3: TGTGCCAGCAGCATCGGGACAGGGGCAACTAATGAAAAACTGTTTTTT.

This clonotype was observed many times. The chain has TRBV30 and TRBJ1-4; the D is unclear. V gave up 2 bases and J gave up 3 bases, with 10 bases separating them. The CDR3 runs 14 residues. Germline assignment: CDR1 GTSNPN and CDR2 SVGIG (reference sequence). The CDR3 reads CAWSNGQPNEKLFF. For the CDR3, the DNA is TGTGCCTGGAGTAACGGCCAGCCTAATGAAAAACTGTTTTTT.

By sample fraction, this clonotype is medium-sized. This chain links TRBV4-1 with TRBJ2-1, with no clear D. The V end was cut by 2 bases, the J end by 5 bases, with 16 bases between. Germline V CDR1 and CDR2: MGHRA, YSYEKL. The CDR3 contains 16 residues. The CDR3 bases are TGCGCCAGCAGCCAACCCATTAGAACCCGAGACAATGAGCAGTTCTTC. It yields the protein CASSQPIRTRDNEQFF.

By share, this clonotype ranks as medium-sized. This chain uses TRBV4-2 with TRBJ1-4; no firm D call. The germline CDR1 and CDR2 sequences are LGHNA and YNFKEQ. The CDR3 is 13 amino acids. V lost 4 bases and J lost 7, with 10 bases in between. The CDR3 DNA sequence: TGTGCCAGCAGCCGGACGGAGGGTGAAAAACTGTTTTTT. Protein: CASSRTEGEKLFF.

Within the sample, this clonotype is medium-sized. This sequence joins TRBV5-6 and TRBJ2-5; a possible D gene is TRBD2 (5 bases). Germline CDR1 is SGHDT and CDR2 is YYEEEE. The length of the CDR3 is 15 residues. With 2 bases removed from V and 1 base from J, the gap between germline ends came to 12 bases. In DNA, the CDR3 is TGTGCCAGCAGCTTCCGGGAACAGATCCAAGAGACCCAGTACTTC. Amino acid sequence: CASSFREQIQETQYF.

This clonotype was counted at least ten times. This sequence joins TRBV5-1 and TRBJ1-4, with 9 bases matching TRBD1. CDR1 and CDR2 (germline): SGHRS, YFSETQ. The CDR3 is 13 residues long. V was clipped by 4 bases and J by 8 bases; unmatched bases: 3. CDR3 residues: CASSTGQGEKLFF. DNA for the CDR3: TGCGCCAGCAGCACCGGACAGGGGGAAAAACTGTTTTTT.

The sample holds many counts of this clonotype. The chain combines TRBV6-2 or TRBV6-3 with TRBJ2-6; TRBD1 is a possible D gene (6 bases). This CDR3 region has 20 residues. The ends were cut back, 0 bases at V and 0 bases at J, with 18 bases in the middle. Germline V CDR1 and CDR2: MNHEY, SVGEGT. CDR3 in amino acids: CASSYSGYRASSSGANVLTF. The CDR3 bases are TGTGCCAGCAGTTACTCAGGGTACAGGGCTTCCAGCTCTGGGGCCAACGTCCTGACTTTC.

This clonotype has a count of ten or more. The gene calls are TRBV6-5 and TRBJ1-4; no reliable D call. Deletions cut 0 bases from V and 5 bases from J, with 13 bases between. There are 16 residues in the CDR3. Per germline, CDR1 MNHEY and CDR2 SVGAGI. The CDR3 loop is CASSYSIRSLNEKLFF. The DNA of the CDR3 is TGTGCCAGCAGTTACTCGATTCGCAGTTTGAATGAAAAACTGTTTTTT.

This clonotype was seen repeatedly, ten times or more. The chain combines TRBV19 with TRBJ1-6; D call uncertain. The CDR3 has 14 residues. The germline V gene has CDR1 LNHDA and CDR2 SQIVND (reference sequence). Trimming removed 3 bases at V and 9 bases at J, with 12 bases between. This CDR3 is CASSMFAAGSPLHF. The CDR3 DNA follows: TGTGCCAGTAGTATGTTCGCCGCAGGTTCACCCCTCCACTTT.

This clonotype counts as medium-sized. V gene TRBV7-2 combines with J gene TRBJ1-6; no firm D call. This CDR3 region has 12 residues. V was clipped by 5 bases and J by 5 bases, with 4 bases between them. The germline CDR1 and CDR2 sequences are SGHTA and FQGNSA. The CDR3 DNA reads TGTGCCAGCAGCCGGGATAATTCACCCCTCCACTTT. Its protein is CASSRDNSPLHF.

By sample share, this clonotype is medium-sized. J is TRBJ1-2 and V is TRBV4-2; no firm D call. Germline V CDR1 and CDR2: LGHNA, YNFKEQ. The V end was cut by 4 bases, the J end by 8 bases, with 14 bases between. CDR3 length: 13 amino acids. The CDR3 DNA reads TGTGCCAGCAGCCCTGCTACGGTTCAAGGCTACACCTTC. Its translation is CASSPATVQGYTF.

This clonotype has at least ten counts. This chain links TRBV5-5 with TRBJ2-7, with a weak D call TRBD1 (6 bases). Germline V CDR1 and CDR2: SGHKS, YYEKEE (reference sequence). CDR3 length: 13 amino acids. Between the trimmed V and J ends, which lost 0 bases and 9 bases, there was a span of 13 bases. CDR3 region: CASSLEQGMGQYF. DNA for the CDR3: TGTGCCAGCAGCTTGGAACAGGGTATGGGGCAGTACTTC.

By proportion, this clonotype is medium-sized. The chain combines TRBV2 with TRBJ2-1; perhaps TRBD2 as D (6 bases). The ends were cut back, 6 bases at V and 2 bases at J, with 8 bases in the middle. The CDR3 has 13 amino acids. Germline CDR1 SNHLY, CDR2 FYNNEI. The CDR3 DNA reads as TGTGCCAGCAGCGGGGGTCCCTACAATGAGCAGTTCTTC. Translated: CASSGGPYNEQFF.